The clone carrying this TCR beta chain was recorded at least ten times. These data come from a study of T cells in Graves' hyperthyroidism and ophthalmopathy. From RNA transcripts, TCR beta CDR3 regions were amplified. The primer set for the first-round RT-PCR of the TCR CDR3 was HTBI. TCRdb analysed the multiplex PCR reads with MiXCR anew, one entry per CDR3 protein. The sample gives hundreds of thousands of distinct CDR3 sequences, roughly 50% of which show up once; just over 8% is in the top ten. Trimming removed 0 bases at V and 4 bases at J, with 8 bases between. From germline, CDR1 is SGDLS and CDR2 YYNGEE. The CDR3 is 14 residues long.

This clonotype originated in a woman aged 18-35 years with Graves' hyperthyroidism. The genes are TRBV9 and TRBJ1-3; D gene ambiguous. Input material: peripheral blood or thyroid tissue (not recorded which). DNA of the CDR3: TGTGCCAGCAGCGTAGGACCTCCCGGAAACACCATATATTTT. It encodes CASSVGPPGNTIYF.